This TCR beta chain was sequenced during a study of blood T cell repertoires in COVID-19 (dated by TCRdb to about 2020). Some background on the complete study: Samples from collaborators originated in the United States, Italy and Spain and spanned both the acute and convalescent phases of COVID-19. The material from the prospective study consisted of cDNA or gDNA derived from T cells, B-cell-depleted T cells, or PBMCs. Subjects who had been exposed to COVID-19, were actively infected with it, or had recovered from it provided the deeply sampled blood TCRbeta repertoires that made up the dataset. The repertoires were made available in a free public database intended to serve as a resource for research on the immune response to SARS-CoV-2. Samples came from the ongoing ImmuneRACE study (first 160 participants) plus 1,254 subjects from 6 global collaborators. Sample metadata almost always included a de-identified subject ID, COVID-19 status, age in years and sex. HLA class I and class II types, where available, came from metadata supplied by the sample provider rather than from assay-based typing.

One collaborating source in Seattle enrolled patients while the patients were actively infected and followed the patients over time throughout the course of disease. Collaborating institutions collected whole blood in K2EDTA tubes following their own protocols. For TCRbeta analysis, collaborators shipped samples as frozen whole blood, isolated PBMCs, or DNA extracted from either of those sample types. Turning to this clone: The target of this receptor is not known. No much larger clonotype is one base removed from it; base qualities were not supplied.

The germline V gene (reference sequence) supplies CDR1 MNHNY and CDR2 SVGAGI. From cysteine to phenylalanine, the CDR3 is 15 amino acids long. Only the CDR3 DNA is retained, 45 bases long and in frame from the first base. Unmatched junction bases come to 6, with V trimmed by 5 bases and J by 6 bases. The research as a whole found: How much clinical and demographic metadata was included differed by source and by participant, and the metadata was provided uncurated.

TCRbeta CDR3 regions were amplified from genomic DNA using the immunoSEQ Assay, a bias-controlled multiplex PCR. As for the original processing: The number of nucleated cells in each sample was estimated from the amplification of reference gene primers within the assay. Sequence reads were collapsed and filtered to measure the absolute abundance of every unique TCRbeta CDR3 rearrangement. Productive Simpson clonality was computed per sample as the square root of Simpson's diversity index over productive rearrangements. The table was pulled from immuneACCESS by TCRdb, which kept in-frame rearrangements only. Such tables lose some clones; where checked, under half of the loss comes from unresolved V genes, and the rest has no known cause. V and J calls and clone size are as listed in that table; D and trimming were resolved from the DNA. Across this sample there are fewer than 200,000 clones, with about 88% seen only once. The top ten clones comprise roughly 8% of the sample.

The receptor chain draws on TRBV6-6 and TRBJ2-1, with TRBD2 matching 11 junction bases. Sequenced material: peripheral blood. The clonotype comes from a woman aged 60 to 75 with COVID-19, enrolled during active disease. The sequenced DNA is TGTGCCAGCAGTCTTAGCGGGGGGGCCGGCAATGAGCAGTTCTTC. This sequence encodes CASSLSGGAGNEQFF.